Presented here are 3 T cell receptor beta chains from one specimen sequenced in a study of blood T cell repertoires in COVID-19. Generated by immunoSEQ multiplex PCR, the TCRdb table keeps only in-frame clones and is missing some. The sample contains roughly 360,000 clones, 83% of which appear only once. What was sequenced was PBMCs or T cells enriched from blood (not recorded which). Source of these receptors: a woman aged 45 to 65 who had recovered from COVID-19.

The chain uses TRBV25-1 and TRBJ2-1; unclear D gene. This CDR3 region has 13 residues. V was shortened by 4 bases and J by 2 bases, with 6 bases between the two germline ends. Germline lookup yields CDR1 MGHDK and CDR2 SYGVNS. The CDR3 is CASSVGTYNEQFF. Here the CDR3 DNA reads TGTGCCAGCAGTGTTGGCACCTACAATGAGCAGTTCTTC.

This clone was counted between two and nine times. This chain joins TRBV7-2 and TRBJ1-2, with a weak D call TRBD1 (6 bases). This CDR3 is built from 15 residues. V shed 5 bases and J shed 7 bases, with 20 bases lying between them. Germline assignment: CDR1 SGHTA and CDR2 FQGNSA. The CDR3 bases are TGTGCCAGCAGCCCCCAAACCCGGGACATAACTGGCTACACCTTC. This codes for CASSPQTRDITGYTF. Looking up the rest from reference TRBV7-2 and TRBJ1-2 gives the full variable domain: GAGVSQSPSNKVTEKGKDVELRCDPISGHTALYWYRQSLGQGLEFLIYFQGNSAPDKSGLPSDRFSAERTGGSVSTLTIQRTQQEDSAVYLCASSPQTRDITGYTFGSGTRLTVV.

V gene TRBV5-1 combines with J gene TRBJ2-1; perhaps TRBD2 as D (7 bases). Deletions cut 2 bases from V and 8 bases from J, with 17 bases between. The CDR3 is 15 residues long. The germline gives CDR1 SGHRS, CDR2 YFSETQ. The CDR3: CASSFGGLAVDEQFF. Written as DNA, the CDR3 is TGCGCCAGCAGCTTCGGGGGGCTAGCGGTTGATGAGCAGTTCTTC. The complete variable domain, with remaining parts taken from reference TRBV5-1 and TRBJ2-1, reads KAGVTQTPRYLIKTRGQQVTLSCSPISGHRSVSWYQQTPGQGLQFLFEYFSETQRNKGNFPGRFSGRQFSNSRSEMNVSTLELGDSALYLCASSFGGLAVDEQFFGPGTRLTVL.